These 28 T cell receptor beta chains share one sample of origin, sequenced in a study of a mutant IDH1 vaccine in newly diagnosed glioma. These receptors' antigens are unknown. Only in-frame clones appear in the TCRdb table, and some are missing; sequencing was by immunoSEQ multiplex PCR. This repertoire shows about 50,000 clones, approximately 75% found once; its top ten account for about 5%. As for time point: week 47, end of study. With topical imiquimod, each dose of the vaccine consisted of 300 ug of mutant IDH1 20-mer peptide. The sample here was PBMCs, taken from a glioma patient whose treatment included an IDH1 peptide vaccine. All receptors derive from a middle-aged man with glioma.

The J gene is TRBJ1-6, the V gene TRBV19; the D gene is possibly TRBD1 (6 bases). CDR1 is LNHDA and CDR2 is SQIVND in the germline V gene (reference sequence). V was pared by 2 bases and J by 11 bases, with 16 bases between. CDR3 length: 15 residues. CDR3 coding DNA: TGTGCCAGTAGTATAACCCAAGGGACACTCGCACCCCTCCACTTT. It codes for CASSITQGTLAPLHF.

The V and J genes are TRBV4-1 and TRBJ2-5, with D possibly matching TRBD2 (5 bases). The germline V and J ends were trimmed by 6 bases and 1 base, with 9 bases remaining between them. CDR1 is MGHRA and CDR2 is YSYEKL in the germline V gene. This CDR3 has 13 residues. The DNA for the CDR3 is TGCGCCAGCAGTCCCGGGGTCCAAGAGACCCAGTACTTC. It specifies CASSPGVQETQYF.

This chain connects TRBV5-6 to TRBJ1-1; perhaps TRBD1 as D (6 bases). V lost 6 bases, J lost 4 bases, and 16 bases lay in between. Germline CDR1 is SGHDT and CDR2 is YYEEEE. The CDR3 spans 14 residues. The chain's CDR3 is CASNNIRGTTEAFF. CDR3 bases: TGTGCCAGCAACAACATCAGGGGTACCACTGAAGCTTTCTTT.

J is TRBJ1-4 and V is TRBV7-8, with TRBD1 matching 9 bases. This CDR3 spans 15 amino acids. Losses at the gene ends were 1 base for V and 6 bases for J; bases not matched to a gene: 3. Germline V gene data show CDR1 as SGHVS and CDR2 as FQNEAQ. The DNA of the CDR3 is TGTGCCAGCAGCTTAGACCGGACAGGGGATGAAAAACTGTTTTTT. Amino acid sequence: CASSLDRTGDEKLFF.

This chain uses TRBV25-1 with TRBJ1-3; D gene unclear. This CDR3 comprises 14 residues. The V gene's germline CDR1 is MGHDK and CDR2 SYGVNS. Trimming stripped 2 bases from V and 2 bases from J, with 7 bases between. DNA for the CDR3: TGTGCCAGCAGTGAAAGAAGTCCTGGAAACACCATATATTTT. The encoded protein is CASSERSPGNTIYF. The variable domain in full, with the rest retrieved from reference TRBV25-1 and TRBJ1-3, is EADIYQTPRYLVIGTGKKITLECSQTMGHDKMYWYQQDPGMELHLIHYSYGVNSTEKGDLSSESTVSRIRTEHFPLTLESARPSHTSQYLCASSERSPGNTIYFGEGSWLTVV.

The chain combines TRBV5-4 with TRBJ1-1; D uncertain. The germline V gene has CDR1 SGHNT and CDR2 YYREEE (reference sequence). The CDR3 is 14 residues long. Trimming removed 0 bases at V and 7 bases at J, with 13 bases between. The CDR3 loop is CASSLVGYAFEAFF. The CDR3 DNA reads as TGTGCCAGCAGCTTGGTTGGCTACGCATTTGAAGCTTTCTTT.

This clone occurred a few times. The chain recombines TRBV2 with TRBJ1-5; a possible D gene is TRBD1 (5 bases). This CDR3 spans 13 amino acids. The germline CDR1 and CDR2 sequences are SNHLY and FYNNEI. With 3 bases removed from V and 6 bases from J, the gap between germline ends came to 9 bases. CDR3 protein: CASSDKGFQPQHF. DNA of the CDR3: TGTGCCAGCAGTGATAAGGGGTTTCAGCCCCAGCATTTT.

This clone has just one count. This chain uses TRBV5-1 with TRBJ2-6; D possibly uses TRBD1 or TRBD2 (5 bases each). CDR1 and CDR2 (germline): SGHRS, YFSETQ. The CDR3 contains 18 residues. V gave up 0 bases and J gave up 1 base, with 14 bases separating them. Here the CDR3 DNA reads TGCGCCAGCAGCTTGGACGGGACGGGGATATCTGGGGCCAACGTCCTGACTTTC. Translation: CASSLDGTGISGANVLTF.

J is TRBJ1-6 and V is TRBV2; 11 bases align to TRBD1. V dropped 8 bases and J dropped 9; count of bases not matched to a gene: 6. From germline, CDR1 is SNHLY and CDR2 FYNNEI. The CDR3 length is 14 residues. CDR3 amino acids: CASGRGTGGSPLHF. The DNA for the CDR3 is TGTGCCAGCGGCAGGGGGACAGGGGGTTCACCCCTCCACTTT.

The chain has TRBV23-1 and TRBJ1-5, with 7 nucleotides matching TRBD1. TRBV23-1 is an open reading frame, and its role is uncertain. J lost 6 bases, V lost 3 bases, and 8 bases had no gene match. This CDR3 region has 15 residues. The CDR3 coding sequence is TGCGCCAGCAGTCAGGCAAGGGGGCACCCTCAGCCCCAGCATTTT. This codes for CASSQARGHPQPQHF.

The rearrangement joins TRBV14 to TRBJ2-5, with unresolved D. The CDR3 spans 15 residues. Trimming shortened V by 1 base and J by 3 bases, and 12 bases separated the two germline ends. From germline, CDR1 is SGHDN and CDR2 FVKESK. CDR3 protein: CASSQALGFKETQYF. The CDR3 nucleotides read TGTGCCAGCAGCCAAGCCCTGGGTTTTAAAGAGACCCAGTACTTC.

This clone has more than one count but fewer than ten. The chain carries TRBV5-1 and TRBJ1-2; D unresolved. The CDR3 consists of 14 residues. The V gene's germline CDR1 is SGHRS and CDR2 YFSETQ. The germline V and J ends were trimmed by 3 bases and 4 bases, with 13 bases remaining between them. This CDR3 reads CASSSGRGSYGYTF. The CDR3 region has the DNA TGCGCCAGCAGCTCTGGGCGGGGATCCTATGGCTACACCTTC.

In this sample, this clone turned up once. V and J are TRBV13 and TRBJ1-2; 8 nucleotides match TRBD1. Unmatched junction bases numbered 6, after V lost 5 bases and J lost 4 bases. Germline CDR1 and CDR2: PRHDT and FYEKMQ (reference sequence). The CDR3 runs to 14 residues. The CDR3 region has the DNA TGTGCCAGCAGCCTACGACAGGGGAGCTATGGCTACACCTTC. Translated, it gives CASSLRQGSYGYTF.

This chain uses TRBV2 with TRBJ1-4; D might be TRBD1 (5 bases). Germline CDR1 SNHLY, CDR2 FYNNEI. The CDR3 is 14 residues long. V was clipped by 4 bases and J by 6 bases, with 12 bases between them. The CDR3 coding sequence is TGTGCCAGCAGTGCGGGACGGGAATATGAAAAACTGTTTTTT. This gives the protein CASSAGREYEKLFF.

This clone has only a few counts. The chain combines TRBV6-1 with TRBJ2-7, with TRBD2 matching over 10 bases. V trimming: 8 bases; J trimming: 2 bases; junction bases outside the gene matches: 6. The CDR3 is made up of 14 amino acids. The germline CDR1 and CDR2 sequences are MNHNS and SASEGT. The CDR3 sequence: CASELAGSTYEQYF. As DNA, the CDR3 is TGTGCCAGCGAACTAGCGGGGTCTACCTACGAGCAGTACTTC.

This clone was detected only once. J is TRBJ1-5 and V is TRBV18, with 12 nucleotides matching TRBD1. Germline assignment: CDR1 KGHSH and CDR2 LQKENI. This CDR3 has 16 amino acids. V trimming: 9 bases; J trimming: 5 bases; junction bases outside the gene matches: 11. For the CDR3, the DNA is TGTGCCAGTAACGCCGGGACAGGGGGCTTCGATCAGCCCCAGCATTTT. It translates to CASNAGTGGFDQPQHF.

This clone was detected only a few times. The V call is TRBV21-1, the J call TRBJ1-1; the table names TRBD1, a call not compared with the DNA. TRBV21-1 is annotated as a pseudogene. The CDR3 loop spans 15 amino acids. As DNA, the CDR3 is TGTGCCAGCAGCATCGGACAGGGGCTGAACACTGAAGCTTTCTTT. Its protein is CASSIGQGLNTEAFF.

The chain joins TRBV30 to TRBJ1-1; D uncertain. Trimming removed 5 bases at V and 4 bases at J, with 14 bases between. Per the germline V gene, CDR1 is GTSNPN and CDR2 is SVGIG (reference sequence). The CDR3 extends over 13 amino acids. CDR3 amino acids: CAWGPFVGTEAFF. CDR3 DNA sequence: TGTGCCTGGGGCCCCTTTGTGGGCACTGAAGCTTTCTTT.

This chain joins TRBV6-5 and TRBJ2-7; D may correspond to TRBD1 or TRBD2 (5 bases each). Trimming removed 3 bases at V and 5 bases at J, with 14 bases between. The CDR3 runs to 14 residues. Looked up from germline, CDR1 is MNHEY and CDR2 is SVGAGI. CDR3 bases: TGTGCCAGCAGTTATAAGGGACCATTTAACGAGCAGTACTTC. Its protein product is CASSYKGPFNEQYF.

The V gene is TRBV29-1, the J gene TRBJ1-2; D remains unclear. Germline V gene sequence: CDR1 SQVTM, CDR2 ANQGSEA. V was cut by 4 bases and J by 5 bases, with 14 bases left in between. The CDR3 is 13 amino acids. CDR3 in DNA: TGCAGCGTTGCCAAGATGGGTGGGTATGGCTACACCTTC. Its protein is CSVAKMGGYGYTF.

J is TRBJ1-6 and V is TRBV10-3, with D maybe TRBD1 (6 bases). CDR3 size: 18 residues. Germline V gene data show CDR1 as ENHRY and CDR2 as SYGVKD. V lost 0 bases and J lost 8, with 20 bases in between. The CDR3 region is CAISESTNNRVEDSPLHF. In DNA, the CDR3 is TGTGCCATCAGTGAGTCGACCAATAACAGGGTAGAGGATTCACCCCTCCACTTT.

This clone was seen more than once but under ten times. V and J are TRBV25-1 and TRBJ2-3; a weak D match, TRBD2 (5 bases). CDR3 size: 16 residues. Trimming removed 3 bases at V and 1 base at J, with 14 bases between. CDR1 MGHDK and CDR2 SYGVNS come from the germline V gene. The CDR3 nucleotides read TGTGCCAGCAGTGATGAACGGTGGCGGGGCACAGATACGCAGTATTTT. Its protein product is CASSDERWRGTDTQYF. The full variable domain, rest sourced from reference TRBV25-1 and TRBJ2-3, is EADIYQTPRYLVIGTGKKITLECSQTMGHDKMYWYQQDPGMELHLIHYSYGVNSTEKGDLSSESTVSRIRTEHFPLTLESARPSHTSQYLCASSDERWRGTDTQYFGPGTRLTVL.

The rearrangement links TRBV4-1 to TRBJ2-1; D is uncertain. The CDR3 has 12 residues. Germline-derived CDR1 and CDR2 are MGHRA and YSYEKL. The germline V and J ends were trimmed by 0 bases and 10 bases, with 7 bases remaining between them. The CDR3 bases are TGCGCCAGCAGCCAAGATCGGGCAGAGCAGTTCTTC. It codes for CASSQDRAEQFF.

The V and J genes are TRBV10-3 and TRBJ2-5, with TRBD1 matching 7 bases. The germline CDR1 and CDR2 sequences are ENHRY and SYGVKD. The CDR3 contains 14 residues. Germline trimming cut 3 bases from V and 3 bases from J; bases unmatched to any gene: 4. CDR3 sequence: CAISDGDRKETQYF. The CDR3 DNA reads TGTGCCATCAGTGACGGGGACAGAAAAGAGACCCAGTACTTC.

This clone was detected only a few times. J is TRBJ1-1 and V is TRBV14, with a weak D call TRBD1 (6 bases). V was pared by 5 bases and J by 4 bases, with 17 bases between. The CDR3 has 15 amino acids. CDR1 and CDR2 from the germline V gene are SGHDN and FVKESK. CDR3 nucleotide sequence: TGTGCCAGCAGCGTAAAGACAGGATTTTCCACTGAAGCTTTCTTT. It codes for CASSVKTGFSTEAFF.

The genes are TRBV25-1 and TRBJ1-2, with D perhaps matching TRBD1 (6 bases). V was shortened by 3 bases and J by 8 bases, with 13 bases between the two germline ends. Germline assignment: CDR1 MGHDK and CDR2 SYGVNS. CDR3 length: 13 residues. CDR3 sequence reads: CASSEGGLYGYTF. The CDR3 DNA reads TGTGCCAGCAGTGAGGGGGGGCTTTACGGCTACACCTTC.

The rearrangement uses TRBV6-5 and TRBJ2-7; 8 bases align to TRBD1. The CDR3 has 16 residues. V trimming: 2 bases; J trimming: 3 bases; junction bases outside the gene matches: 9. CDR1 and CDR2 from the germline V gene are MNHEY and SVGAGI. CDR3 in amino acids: CASSYTSGQAFYEQYF. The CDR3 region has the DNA TGTGCCAGCAGTTACACATCGGGACAGGCTTTCTACGAGCAGTACTTC.

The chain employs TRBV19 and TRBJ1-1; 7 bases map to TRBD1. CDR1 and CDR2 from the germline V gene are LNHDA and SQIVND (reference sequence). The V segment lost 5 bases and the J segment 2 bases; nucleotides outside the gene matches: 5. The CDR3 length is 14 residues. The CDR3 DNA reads TGTGCCAGTAGTTTGGGACAGAGCAACACTGAAGCTTTCTTT. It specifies CASSLGQSNTEAFF.